This entry lists 14 T cell receptor beta chains sequenced from one sample in a study of blood T cell repertoires in COVID-19. Sequencing used immunoSEQ multiplex PCR; TCRdb keeps in-frame clones, though not all of them. The sample lists about 180,000 clones, around 90% occurring once. The sequencing input was peripheral blood. The receptor set was obtained from a woman between 45 and 60 years old with acute or convalescent COVID-19.

The chain's CDR3 is CASSIAGGRGVNEQFF. The CDR3 DNA sequence: TGTGCCAGTAGTATAGCGGGAGGCCGGGGGGTCAATGAGCAGTTCTTC. The chain joins TRBV19 to TRBJ2-1; 7 nucleotides line up with TRBD2. V trimming: 1 base; J trimming: 6 bases; junction bases outside the gene matches: 9. Per germline, CDR1 LNHDA and CDR2 SQIVND (reference sequence). This CDR3 has 16 amino acids.

The chain recombines TRBV18 with TRBJ1-2, with TRBD1 matching over 12 bases. Germline values: CDR1 KGHSH, CDR2 LQKENI. The CDR3 loop spans 15 amino acids. V shed 6 bases, J shed 4 bases, and the junction held 6 bases outside the gene matches. The CDR3 nucleotides read TGTGCCAGCTCGAACGGGACAGGGGGCGTCTATGGCTACACCTTC. Its translation is CASSNGTGGVYGYTF.

This chain uses TRBV9 with TRBJ2-1; 8 bases are a match to TRBD2. CDR1 and CDR2 from the germline V gene are SGDLS and YYNGEE. J was trimmed by 0 bases and V by 4 bases; bases with no gene match: 9. The CDR3 is 17 amino acids. The CDR3 sequence is CASSSRLATPSYNEQFF. The CDR3 coding sequence is TGTGCCAGCAGCTCCCGACTAGCGACCCCCTCCTACAATGAGCAGTTCTTC.

The J gene is TRBJ1-3, the V gene TRBV6-6; possibly TRBD1 for D (5 bases). The CDR3 contains 12 residues. Trimming took off 6 bases at V and 4 bases at J, with 7 bases between the two ends. The germline V gene has CDR1 MNHNY and CDR2 SVGAGI (reference sequence). The CDR3 reads CASSDRGNTIYF. In nucleotides, the CDR3 is TGTGCCAGCAGCGACAGAGGAAACACCATATATTTT.

The V call is TRBV30, the J call TRBJ2-1; 7 nucleotides line up with TRBD2. With 1 base clipped from V and 9 bases from J, the junction kept 9 bases outside the gene matches. The germline V gene encodes CDR1 GTSNPN and CDR2 SVGIG (reference sequence). The CDR3 is made up of 14 amino acids. CDR3 sequence: CAWSALTGEGEQFF. In DNA form, the CDR3 reads TGTGCCTGGAGTGCACTTACGGGGGAGGGTGAGCAGTTCTTC.

This chain links TRBV14 with TRBJ1-3, with D perhaps matching TRBD1 (6 bases). The V gene lost 0 bases and the J gene lost 2 bases, with 11 bases spanning the gap. This CDR3 comprises 16 residues. Germline CDR1 reads SGHDN; CDR2 reads FVKESK. DNA of the CDR3: TGTGCCAGCAGCCAAGATTTGGGGGCCACTGGAAACACCATATATTTT. Amino acid sequence: CASSQDLGATGNTIYF.

The J gene is TRBJ2-7, the V gene TRBV7-8; D might be TRBD1 (6 bases). Looked up from germline, CDR1 is SGHVS and CDR2 is FQNEAQ. This CDR3 spans 15 amino acids. V lost 6 bases, J lost 1 base, and 16 bases lay in between. As DNA, the CDR3 is TGTGCCAGCAGGGGGGTTGGGGACACTTCCTACGAGCAGTACTTC. This encodes CASRGVGDTSYEQYF.

This clone is classed as medium-sized (0.01 to 0.1%). This chain uses TRBV10-2 with TRBJ2-7, with TRBD1 as a possible D gene (5 bases). V shed 5 bases and J shed 1 base, with 15 bases lying between them. The germline gives CDR1 WSHSY, CDR2 SAAADI. This CDR3 region has 15 residues. DNA of the CDR3: TGCGCCAGCAGTATTCTTTCGACAGAGTCCTACGAGCAGTACTTC. Protein sequence: CASSILSTESYEQYF.

J is TRBJ2-7 and V is TRBV18, with 10 bases identical to TRBD1. Trimming at V came to 8 bases and at J to 4 bases, leaving 8 bases not matched to a gene. Per the germline V gene, CDR1 is KGHSH and CDR2 is LQKENI. This CDR3 is built from 14 residues. CDR3 DNA: TGTGCCAGCCGCGGGACAGGGGAAATTTACGAGCAGTACTTC. Amino acid sequence: CASRGTGEIYEQYF.

CDR3 coding DNA: TGTGCCAGTAGTATTGGGACAGGAAACACAGATACGCAGTATTTT. Translation gives CASSIGTGNTDTQYF. V usage is TRBV19 and J usage is TRBJ2-3, with 8 bases identical to TRBD1. Germline V CDR1 and CDR2: LNHDA, SQIVND (reference sequence). The V segment lost 3 bases and the J segment 2 bases; nucleotides outside the gene matches: 4. The length of the CDR3 is 15 residues.

V gene TRBV12-3 or TRBV12-4 combines with J gene TRBJ1-2; maybe TRBD1 (6 bases). Trimming removed 6 bases at V and 5 bases at J, with 13 bases between. There are 13 residues in the CDR3. CDR3 nucleotide sequence: TGTGCCAGCAGACCTCCAGGGACATATGGCTACACCTTC. Its translation: CASRPPGTYGYTF.

V is TRBV5-1 and J is TRBJ2-6, with D possibly TRBD1 on 6 matching bases. The V gene lost 1 base and the J gene lost 1 base, with 12 bases spanning the gap. The CDR3 has 17 residues. From germline, CDR1 is SGHRS and CDR2 YFSETQ. The CDR3 loop reads CASSLTGPSSGANVLTF. DNA for the CDR3: TGCGCCAGCAGCTTGACAGGGCCTTCATCTGGGGCCAACGTCCTGACTTTC.

The chain couples TRBV10-3 to TRBJ2-1; TRBD2 is a possible D gene (5 bases). Germline V gene sequence: CDR1 ENHRY, CDR2 SYGVKD. The CDR3 loop spans 14 amino acids. Between the trimmed V and J ends, which lost 2 bases and 6 bases, there was a span of 11 bases. CDR3 region: CAISEQPEGNEQFF. The CDR3 DNA is TGTGCCATCAGTGAGCAGCCAGAGGGCAATGAGCAGTTCTTC.

The V call is TRBV3-1 (or the pseudogene TRBV3-2), the J call TRBJ1-1; weak D call: TRBD1 (5 bases). This CDR3 has 14 residues. Germline V gene data show CDR1 as LGHDT and CDR2 as YNNKEL (reference sequence). V lost 2 bases to trimming and J lost 1 base, with 8 bases between them. Here the CDR3 reads CASSQQGGNTEAFF. The CDR3 region has the DNA TGTGCCAGCAGCCAACAGGGTGGGAACACTGAAGCTTTCTTT.